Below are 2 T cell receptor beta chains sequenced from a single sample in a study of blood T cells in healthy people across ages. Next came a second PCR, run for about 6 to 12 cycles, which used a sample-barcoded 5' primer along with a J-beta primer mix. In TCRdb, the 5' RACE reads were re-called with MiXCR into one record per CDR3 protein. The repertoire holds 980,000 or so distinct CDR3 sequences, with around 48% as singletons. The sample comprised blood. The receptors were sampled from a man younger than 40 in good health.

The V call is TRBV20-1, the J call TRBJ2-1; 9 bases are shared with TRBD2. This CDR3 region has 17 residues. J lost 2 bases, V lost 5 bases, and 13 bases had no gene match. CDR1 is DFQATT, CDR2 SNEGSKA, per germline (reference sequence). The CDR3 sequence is CSAPPGGRGGPYNEQFF. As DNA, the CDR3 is TGCAGTGCTCCACCCGGAGGGCGGGGGGGCCCCTACAATGAGCAGTTCTTC.

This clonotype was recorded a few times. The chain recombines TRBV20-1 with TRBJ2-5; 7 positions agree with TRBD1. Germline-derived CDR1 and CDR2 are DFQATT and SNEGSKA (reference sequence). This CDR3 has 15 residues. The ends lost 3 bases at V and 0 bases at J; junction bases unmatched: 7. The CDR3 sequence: CSARVQGRNQETQYF. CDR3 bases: TGCAGTGCTAGGGTACAGGGGCGCAACCAAGAGACCCAGTACTTC.